This T cell receptor (beta chain) came from a study of blood T cell repertoires in COVID-19. The overall study: Recovery meant two consecutive negative NP/OP PCR tests, professional clearance, or resolved symptoms. Sample material is recorded as cDNA or gDNA derived from T cells, B-cell-depleted T cells, or PBMCs.

On this clone: Within the sample, other DNA sequences also encode this same CDR3.

Methods used by the authors: Reference gene primer amplification yielded estimated nucleated cell counts. Clones were read by immunoSEQ multiplex PCR, and TCRdb kept only the in-frame ones, dropping some. V and J calls and clone size are copied from that table; D and trimming were computed from the DNA. The profile shows a few hundred thousand clones, 87% of them singletons. The germline gives CDR1 MNHEY, CDR2 SMNVEV (reference sequence). J was trimmed by 1 base and V by 6 bases; bases with no gene match: 3. The CDR3 length is 13 residues. The receptor's source is a man aged 25 to 40 in a cohort exposed to, infected with or recovered from COVID-19 (not recorded which). Sequenced input: PBMCs or T cells enriched from blood (not recorded which). The V call is TRBV27, the J call TRBJ2-7, with 7 nucleotides matching TRBD1. The CDR3 coding sequence is TGTGCCAGCAGCCCGGGACAGTCCTACGAGCAGTACTTC. It codes for CASSPGQSYEQYF.